This T cell receptor beta chain was documented in a study of blood T cells in healthy people across ages. With a J-beta primer mix and a sample-barcoded 5' primer, a second PCR ran 7 to 11 cycles. All cDNA molecules were each tagged by a template-switch adaptor with 12 random nucleotides. TCRdb reprocessed the 5' RACE reads via MiXCR and lists one record per CDR3 protein. The sample carries about a million distinct CDR3 sequences, roughly 48% recorded once. Germline CDR1 is MNHEY and CDR2 is SVGEGT. The CDR3 extends over 14 amino acids. Trimming took off 6 bases at V and 6 bases at J, with 12 bases between the two ends. Study findings and constraints: There were more naive CD4+ cells and higher diversity in long-lived donors than in aged donors. Measured against age, TCR beta diversity per million T cells decreased in a roughly linear manner. Diversity figures based on one million T cells were deemed too low.

To note about this clonotype: What it binds is unknown.

This chain connects TRBV6-2 or TRBV6-3 to TRBJ1-6; D is possibly TRBD1 (6 bases). This TCR derives from a man in his thirties or forties in good health. The sequenced sample consisted of blood. CDR3 bases: TGTGCCAGCAGACAGGGCCTCGGTAATTCACCCCTCCACTTT. It encodes CASRQGLGNSPLHF.